This T cell receptor beta chain was captured in a study of blood T cell repertoires in COVID-19 (dated by TCRdb to 2020 to 2021). General notes on the study: Samples covering the acute and convalescent phases of COVID-19 were provided by collaborators in the United States, Italy and Spain. Where available, HLA class I and class II types were obtained from metadata supplied by the sample provider rather than from assay-based typing. Samples came from the ongoing ImmuneRACE study (first 160 participants) plus 1,254 subjects from 6 global collaborators. The sample metadata nearly always contained a de-identified subject ID, COVID-19 status, age in years and sex. The dataset comprised deeply sampled blood TCRbeta repertoires from subjects exposed to, actively infected with, or recovered from COVID-19. The prospective study material was composed of cDNA or gDNA derived from T cells, B-cell-depleted T cells, or PBMCs. The repertoires were released in a freely available public database intended as a resource for research on the immune response to SARS-CoV-2.

The paper's findings and limits, for the study overall: The quantity of clinical and demographic metadata differed by source and by participant and was supplied without curation.

Each collaborating institution followed its own protocols to collect whole blood in K2EDTA tubes. For TCRbeta analysis, collaborators shipped samples as frozen whole blood, isolated PBMCs, or DNA extracted from either of those sample types. TCRbeta CDR3 regions were amplified from genomic DNA using the immunoSEQ Assay, a bias-controlled multiplex PCR. The authors processed their data as follows. Nucleated cell counts per sample were estimated from amplification of reference gene primers within the assay. To quantify the absolute abundance of each unique TCRbeta CDR3 rearrangement, sequence reads were collapsed and filtered. Productive Simpson clonality was computed per sample as the square root of Simpson's diversity index over productive rearrangements. Here the immuneACCESS table is served through TCRdb, limited to in-frame sequences with V and J called. Missing clones are a known gap in these copies; in checked studies unresolved V genes cover under half, and the rest lacks a known reason. V and J calls and clone size come straight from that table; D and trimming were deduced from the DNA. Present in this sample are 80,000 to 85,000 clones, almost 90% of which were seen just once. Together, the top ten hold around 4.8% of the sample.

Including cysteine and phenylalanine, the CDR3 has 15 amino acids. The entry retains the CDR3 DNA only, 45 bases that are in frame from base 1. CDR1 and CDR2 (GTSNPN, SVGIG) derive from the germline V gene (reference sequence). The germline V end is reduced by 3 bases and the J end by 6 bases; junction bases left unmatched: 11. This clone was counted a few times. Its target antigen remains unknown. No qualities accompany the bases; no much larger clone lies one base away. Sequencing was carried out using peripheral blood. The rearrangement combines TRBV30 with TRBJ1-5, with 7 bases matching TRBD1. The sequence derives from an elderly woman with acute or convalescent COVID-19. Read as DNA, the sequence is TGTGCCTGGAGCTCGACAGGGATATCGGGTCAGCCCCAGCATTTT. The translation is CAWSSTGISGQPQHF.